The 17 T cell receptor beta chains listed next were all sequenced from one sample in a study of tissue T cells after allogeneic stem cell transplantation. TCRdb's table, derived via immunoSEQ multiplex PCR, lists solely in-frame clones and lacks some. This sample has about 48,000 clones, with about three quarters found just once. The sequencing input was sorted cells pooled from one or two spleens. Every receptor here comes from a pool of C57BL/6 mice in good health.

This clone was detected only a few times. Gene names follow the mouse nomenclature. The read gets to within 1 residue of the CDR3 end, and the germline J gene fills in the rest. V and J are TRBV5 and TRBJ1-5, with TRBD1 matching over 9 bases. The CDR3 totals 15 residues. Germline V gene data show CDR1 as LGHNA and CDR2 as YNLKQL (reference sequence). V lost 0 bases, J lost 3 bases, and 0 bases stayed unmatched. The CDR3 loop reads CASSQEDRGNQAPLF. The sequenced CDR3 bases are TGTGCCAGCAGCCAAGAGGACAGGGGCAACCAGGCTCCGCTT.

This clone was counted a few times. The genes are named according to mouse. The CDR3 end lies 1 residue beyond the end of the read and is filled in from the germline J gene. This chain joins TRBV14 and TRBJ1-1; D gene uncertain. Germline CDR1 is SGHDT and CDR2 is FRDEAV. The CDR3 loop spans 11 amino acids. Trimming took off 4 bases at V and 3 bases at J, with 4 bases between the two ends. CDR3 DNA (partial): TGTGCCAGCAGTATATACACAGAAGTCTTC. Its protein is CASSIYTEVF. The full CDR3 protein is CASSIYTEVFF.

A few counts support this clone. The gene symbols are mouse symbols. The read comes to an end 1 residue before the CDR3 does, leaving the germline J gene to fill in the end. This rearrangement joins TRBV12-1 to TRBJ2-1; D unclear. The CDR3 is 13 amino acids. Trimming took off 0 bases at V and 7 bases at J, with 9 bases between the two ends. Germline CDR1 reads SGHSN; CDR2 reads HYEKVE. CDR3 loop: CASSLGLWAEQFF. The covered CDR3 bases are TGTGCCAGCTCTCTCGGTCTATGGGCTGAGCAGTTC.

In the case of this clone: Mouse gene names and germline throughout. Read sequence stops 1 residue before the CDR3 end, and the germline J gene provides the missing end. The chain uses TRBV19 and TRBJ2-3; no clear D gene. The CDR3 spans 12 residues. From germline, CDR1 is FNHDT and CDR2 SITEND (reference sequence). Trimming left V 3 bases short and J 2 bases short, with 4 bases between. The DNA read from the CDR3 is TGTGCCAGCAGTAAAGATGCAGAAACGCTGTAT. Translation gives CASSKDAETLY. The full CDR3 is CASSKDAETLYF.

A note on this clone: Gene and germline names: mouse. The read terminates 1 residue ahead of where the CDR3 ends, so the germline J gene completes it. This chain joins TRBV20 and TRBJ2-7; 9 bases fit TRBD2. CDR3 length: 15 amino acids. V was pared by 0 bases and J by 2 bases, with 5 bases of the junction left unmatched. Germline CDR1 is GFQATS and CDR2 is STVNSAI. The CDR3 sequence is CGARDWGGRTYEQYF. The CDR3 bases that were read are TGTGGTGCTAGGGACTGGGGGGGAAGGACCTATGAACAGTAC.

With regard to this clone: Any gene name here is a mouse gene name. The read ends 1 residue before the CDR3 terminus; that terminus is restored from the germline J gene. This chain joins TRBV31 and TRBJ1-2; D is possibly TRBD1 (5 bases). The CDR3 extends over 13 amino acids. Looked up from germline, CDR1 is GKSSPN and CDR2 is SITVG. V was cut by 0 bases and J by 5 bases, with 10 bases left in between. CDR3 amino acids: CAWSLMGESDYTF. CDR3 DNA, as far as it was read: TGTGCCTGGAGTCTAATGGGGGAGTCCGACTACACC.

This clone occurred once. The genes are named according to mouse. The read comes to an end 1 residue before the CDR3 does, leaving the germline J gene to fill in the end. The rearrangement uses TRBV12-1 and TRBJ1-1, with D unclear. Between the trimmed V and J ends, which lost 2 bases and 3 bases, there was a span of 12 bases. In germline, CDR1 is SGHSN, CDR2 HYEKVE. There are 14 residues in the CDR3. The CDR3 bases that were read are TGTGCCAGCTCTCCCTATGGGAGGGACACAGAAGTCTTC. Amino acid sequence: CASSPYGRDTEVF. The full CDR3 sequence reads CASSPYGRDTEVFF. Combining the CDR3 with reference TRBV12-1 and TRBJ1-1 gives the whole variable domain DSGVVQSPRHIIKEKGGRSVLTCIPISGHSNVVWYQQTLGKELKFLIQHYEKVERDKGFLPSRFSVQQFDDYHSEMNMSALELEDSAMYFCASSPYGRDTEVFFGKGTRLTVV.

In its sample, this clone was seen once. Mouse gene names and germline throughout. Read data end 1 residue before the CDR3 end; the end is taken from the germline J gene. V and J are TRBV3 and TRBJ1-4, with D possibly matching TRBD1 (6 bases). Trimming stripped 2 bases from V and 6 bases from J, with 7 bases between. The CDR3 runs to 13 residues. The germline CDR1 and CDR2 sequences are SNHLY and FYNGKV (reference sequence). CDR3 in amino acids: CASSLSGDERLFF. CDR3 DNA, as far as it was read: TGTGCCAGCAGCTTATCAGGGGACGAAAGATTATTT.

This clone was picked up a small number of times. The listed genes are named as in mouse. CDR3 DNA (partial): TGTGCCAGCGGTGAGGGACTGGACTATGAACAGTAC. Its translation: CASGEGLDYEQY. The CDR3 as a whole reads CASGEGLDYEQYF. V is TRBV13-2 and J is TRBJ2-7, with TRBD2 matching over 8 bases. The read gets to within 1 residue of the CDR3 end, and the germline J gene fills in the rest. The germline V gene encodes CDR1 NNHNN and CDR2 SYGAGS (reference sequence). The CDR3 is 13 residues long. The junction had 1 base not matched to a gene; V was cut back by 2 bases and J by 3 bases.

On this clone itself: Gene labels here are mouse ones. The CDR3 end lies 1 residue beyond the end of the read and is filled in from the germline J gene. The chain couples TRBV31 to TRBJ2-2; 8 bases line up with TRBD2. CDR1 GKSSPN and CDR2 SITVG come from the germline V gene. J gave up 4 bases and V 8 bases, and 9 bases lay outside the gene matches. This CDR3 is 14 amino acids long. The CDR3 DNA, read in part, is TGTGCCCGATCTCTGGGGGGAAGCACCGGGCAGCTCTAC. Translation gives CARSLGGSTGQLY. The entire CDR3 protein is CARSLGGSTGQLYF.

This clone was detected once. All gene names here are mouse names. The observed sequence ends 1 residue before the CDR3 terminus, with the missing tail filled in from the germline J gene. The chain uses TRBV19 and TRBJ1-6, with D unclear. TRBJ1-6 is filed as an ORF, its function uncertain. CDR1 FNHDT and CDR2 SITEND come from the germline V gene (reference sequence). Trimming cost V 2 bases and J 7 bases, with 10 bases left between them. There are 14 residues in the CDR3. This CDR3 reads CASSMKGGNSPLYF. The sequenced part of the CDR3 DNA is TGTGCCAGCAGTATGAAGGGAGGGAATTCGCCCCTCTAC.

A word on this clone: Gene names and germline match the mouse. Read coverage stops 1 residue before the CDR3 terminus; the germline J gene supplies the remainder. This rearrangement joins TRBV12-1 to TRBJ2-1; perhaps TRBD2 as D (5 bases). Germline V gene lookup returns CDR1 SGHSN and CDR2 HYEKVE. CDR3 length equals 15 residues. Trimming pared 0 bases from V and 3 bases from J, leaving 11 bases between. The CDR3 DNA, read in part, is TGTGCCAGCTCTCTCGATATTGGGGTCTATGCTGAGCAGTTC. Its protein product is CASSLDIGVYAEQF. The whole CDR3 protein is CASSLDIGVYAEQFF.

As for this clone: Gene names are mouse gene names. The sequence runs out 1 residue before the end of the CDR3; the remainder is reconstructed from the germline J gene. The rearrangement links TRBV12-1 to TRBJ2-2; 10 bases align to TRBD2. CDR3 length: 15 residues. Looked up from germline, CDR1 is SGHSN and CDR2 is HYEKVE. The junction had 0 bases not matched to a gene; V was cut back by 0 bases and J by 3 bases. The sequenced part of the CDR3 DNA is TGTGCCAGCTCTCTCGACTGGGGGGACACCGGGCAGCTCTAC. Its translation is CASSLDWGDTGQLY. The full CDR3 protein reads CASSLDWGDTGQLYF.

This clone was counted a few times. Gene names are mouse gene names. The CDR3 bases that were read are TGCACCTGCAGGGACAGGGACCATGAACAGTAC. It yields the protein CTCRDRDHEQY. The entire CDR3 protein reads CTCRDRDHEQYF. The rearrangement uses TRBV1 and TRBJ2-7; 8 bases line up with TRBD1. The CDR3 extends 1 residue past the end of the read, so its final part is completed from the germline J gene. V dropped 6 bases and J dropped 5; count of bases not matched to a gene: 3. CDR3 size: 12 residues. Germline values: CDR1 NSQYPW, CDR2 LRSPGD (reference sequence).

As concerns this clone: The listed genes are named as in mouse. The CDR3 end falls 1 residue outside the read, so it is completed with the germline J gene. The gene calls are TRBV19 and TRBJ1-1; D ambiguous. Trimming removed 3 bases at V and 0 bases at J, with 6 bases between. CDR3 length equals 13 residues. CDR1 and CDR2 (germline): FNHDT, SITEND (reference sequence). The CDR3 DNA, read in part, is TGTGCCAGCAGTAATATTGCAAACACAGAAGTCTTC. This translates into CASSNIANTEVF. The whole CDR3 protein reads CASSNIANTEVFF. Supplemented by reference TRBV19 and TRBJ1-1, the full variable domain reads GGIITQTPKFLIGQEGQKLTLKCQQNFNHDTMYWYRQDSGKGLRLIYYSITENDLQKGDLSEGYDASREKKSSFSLTVTSAQKNEMAVFLCASSNIANTEVFFGKGTRLTVV.

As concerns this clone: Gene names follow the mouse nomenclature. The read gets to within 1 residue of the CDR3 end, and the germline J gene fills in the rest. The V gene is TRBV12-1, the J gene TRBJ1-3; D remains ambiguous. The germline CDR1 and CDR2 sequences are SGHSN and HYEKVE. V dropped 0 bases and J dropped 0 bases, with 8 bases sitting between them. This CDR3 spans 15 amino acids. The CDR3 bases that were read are TGTGCCAGCTCTCTCAAGGGCGCTTCTGGAAATACGCTCTAT. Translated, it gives CASSLKGASGNTLY. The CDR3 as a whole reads CASSLKGASGNTLYF.

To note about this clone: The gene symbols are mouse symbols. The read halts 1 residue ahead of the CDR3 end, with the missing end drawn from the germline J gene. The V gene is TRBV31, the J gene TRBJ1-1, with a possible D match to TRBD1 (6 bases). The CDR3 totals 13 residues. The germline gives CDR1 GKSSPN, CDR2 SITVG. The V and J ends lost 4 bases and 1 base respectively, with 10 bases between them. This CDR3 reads CAWKRTENTEVFF. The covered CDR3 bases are TGTGCCTGGAAGCGGACAGAAAACACAGAAGTCTTC.